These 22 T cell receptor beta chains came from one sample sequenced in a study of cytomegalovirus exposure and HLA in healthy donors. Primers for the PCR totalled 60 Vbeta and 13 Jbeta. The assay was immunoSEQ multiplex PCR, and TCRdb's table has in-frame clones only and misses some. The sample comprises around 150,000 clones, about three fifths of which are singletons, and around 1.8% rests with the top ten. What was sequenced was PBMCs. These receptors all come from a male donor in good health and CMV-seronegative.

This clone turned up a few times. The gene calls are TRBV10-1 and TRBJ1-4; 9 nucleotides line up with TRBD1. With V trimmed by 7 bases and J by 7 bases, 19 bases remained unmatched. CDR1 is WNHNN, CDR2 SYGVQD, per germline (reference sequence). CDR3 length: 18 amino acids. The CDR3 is CASTPLRDRVLACEKLFF. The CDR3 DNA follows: TGCGCCAGCACACCCCTCCGGGACAGGGTCCTCGCTTGTGAAAAACTGTTTTTT.

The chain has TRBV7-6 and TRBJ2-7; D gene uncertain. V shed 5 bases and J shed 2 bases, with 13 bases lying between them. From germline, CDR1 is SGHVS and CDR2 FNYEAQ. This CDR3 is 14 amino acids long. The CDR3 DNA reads TGTGCCAGCAGCCCGAGTCCTGTTCCCTACGAGCAGTACTTC. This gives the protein CASSPSPVPYEQYF.

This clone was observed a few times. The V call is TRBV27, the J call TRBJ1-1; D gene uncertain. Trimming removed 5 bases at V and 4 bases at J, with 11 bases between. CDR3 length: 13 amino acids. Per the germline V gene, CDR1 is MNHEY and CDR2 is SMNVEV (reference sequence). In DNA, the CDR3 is TGTGCCAGCAGTCCCCACTTTCGCACTGAAGCTTTCTTT. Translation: CASSPHFRTEAFF.

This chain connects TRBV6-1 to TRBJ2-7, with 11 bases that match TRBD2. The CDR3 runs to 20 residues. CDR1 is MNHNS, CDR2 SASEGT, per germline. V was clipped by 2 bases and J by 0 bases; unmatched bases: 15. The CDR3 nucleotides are TGTGCCAGCAGTGAATTGGCTGCCCTAGCGGGGGGTTACCGCTCCTACGAGCAGTACTTC. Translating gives CASSELAALAGGYRSYEQYF.

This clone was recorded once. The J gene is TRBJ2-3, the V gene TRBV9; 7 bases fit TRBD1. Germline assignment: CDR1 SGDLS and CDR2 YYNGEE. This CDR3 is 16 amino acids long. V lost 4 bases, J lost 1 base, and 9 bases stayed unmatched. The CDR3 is CASSIPRQGGTDTQYF. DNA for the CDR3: TGTGCCAGCAGCATACCAAGACAGGGTGGCACAGATACGCAGTATTTT.

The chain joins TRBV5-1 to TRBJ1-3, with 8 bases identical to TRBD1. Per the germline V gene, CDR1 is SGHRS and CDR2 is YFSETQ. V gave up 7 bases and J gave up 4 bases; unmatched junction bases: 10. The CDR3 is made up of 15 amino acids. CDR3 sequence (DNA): TGCGCCAGCGGGCCGACAGGGGTCCCAGGAAACACCATATATTTT. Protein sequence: CASGPTGVPGNTIYF.

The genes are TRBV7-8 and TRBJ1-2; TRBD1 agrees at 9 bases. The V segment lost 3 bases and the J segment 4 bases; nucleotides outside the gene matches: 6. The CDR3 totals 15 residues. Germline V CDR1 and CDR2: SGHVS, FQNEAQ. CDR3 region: CASSLGQGPIYGYTF. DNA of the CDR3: TGTGCCAGCAGCTTGGGACAGGGTCCCATCTATGGCTACACCTTC.

The CDR3 DNA reads as TGTGCCAGCAGCACAGCCCCGGGACAGGGTAGGGAGACCCAGTACTTC. Translation: CASSTAPGQGRETQYF. The chain has TRBV27 and TRBJ2-5, with 9 bases that match TRBD1. The length of the CDR3 is 16 residues. V dropped 6 bases and J dropped 5; count of bases not matched to a gene: 13. Per the germline V gene, CDR1 is MNHEY and CDR2 is SMNVEV (reference sequence).

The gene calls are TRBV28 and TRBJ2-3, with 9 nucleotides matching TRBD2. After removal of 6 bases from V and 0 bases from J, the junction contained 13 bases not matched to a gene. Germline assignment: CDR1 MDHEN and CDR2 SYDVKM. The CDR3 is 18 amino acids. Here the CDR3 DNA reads TGTGCCAGCAGCCGCAGGGGGGTAGCGGGGGCTAGCACAGATACGCAGTATTTT. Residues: CASSRRGVAGASTDTQYF.

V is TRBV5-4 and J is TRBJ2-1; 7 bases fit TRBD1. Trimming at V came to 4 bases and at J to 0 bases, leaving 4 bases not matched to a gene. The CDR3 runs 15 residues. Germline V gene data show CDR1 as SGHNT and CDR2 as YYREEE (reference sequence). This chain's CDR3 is CASSLGQVSYNEQFF. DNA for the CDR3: TGTGCCAGCAGCCTCGGACAGGTCTCCTACAATGAGCAGTTCTTC. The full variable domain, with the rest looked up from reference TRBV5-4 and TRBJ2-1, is ETGVTQSPTHLIKTRGQQVTLRCSSQSGHNTVSWYQQALGQGPQFIFQYYREEENGRGNFPPRFSGLQFPNYSSELNVNALELDDSALYLCASSLGQVSYNEQFFGPGTRLTVL.

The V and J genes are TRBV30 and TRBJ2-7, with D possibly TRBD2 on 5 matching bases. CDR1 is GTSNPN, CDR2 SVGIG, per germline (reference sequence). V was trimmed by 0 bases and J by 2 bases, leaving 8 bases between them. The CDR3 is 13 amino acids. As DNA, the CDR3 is TGTGCCTGGAGTGTACGGGGTGCCTACGAGCAGTACTTC. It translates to CAWSVRGAYEQYF.

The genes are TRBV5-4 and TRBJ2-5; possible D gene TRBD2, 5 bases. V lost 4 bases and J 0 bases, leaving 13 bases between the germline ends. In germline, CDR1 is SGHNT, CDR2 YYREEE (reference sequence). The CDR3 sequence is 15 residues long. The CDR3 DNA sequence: TGTGCCAGCAGCCTCGACCCGGGATACCAAGAGACCCAGTACTTC. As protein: CASSLDPGYQETQYF.

CDR3 loop: CSGSSRDTPSTDTQYF. CDR3 nucleotides: TGTTCCGGCAGCTCCCGGGACACCCCTAGCACAGATACGCAGTATTTT. This chain uses TRBV7-9 with TRBJ2-3, with D possibly TRBD1 on 6 matching bases. CDR3 length: 16 amino acids. The V gene's germline CDR1 is SEHNR and CDR2 FQNEAQ (reference sequence).

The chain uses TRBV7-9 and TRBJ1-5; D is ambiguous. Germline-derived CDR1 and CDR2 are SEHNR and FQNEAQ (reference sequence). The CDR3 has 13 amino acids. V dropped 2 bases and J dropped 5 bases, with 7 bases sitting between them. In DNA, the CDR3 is TGTGCCAGCAGCTTAATGGAGGATCAGCCCCAGCATTTT. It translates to CASSLMEDQPQHF. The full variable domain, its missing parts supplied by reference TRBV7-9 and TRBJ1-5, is DTGVSQNPRHKITKRGQNVTFRCDPISEHNRLYWYRQTLGQGPEFLTYFQNEAQLEKSRLLSDRFSAERPKGSFSTLEIQRTEQGDSAMYLCASSLMEDQPQHFGDGTRLSIL.

The CDR3 DNA reads as TGTGCCAGCAGCCAAGTTCAGGGAGCGGGCACTGAAGCTTTCTTT. Translation gives CASSQVQGAGTEAFF. This chain connects TRBV14 to TRBJ1-1, with a weak D call TRBD1 (5 bases). The CDR3 consists of 15 residues. CDR1 is SGHDN, CDR2 FVKESK, per germline. The ends were cut back, 1 base at V and 4 bases at J, with 13 bases in the middle.

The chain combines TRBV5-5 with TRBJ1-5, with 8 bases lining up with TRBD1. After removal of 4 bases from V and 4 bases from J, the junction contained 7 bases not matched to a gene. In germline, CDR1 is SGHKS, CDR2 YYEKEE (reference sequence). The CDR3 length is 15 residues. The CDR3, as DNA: TGTGCCAGCAGCGACAGGGGCCGAGAGAATCAGCCCCAGCATTTT. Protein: CASSDRGRENQPQHF.

The CDR3 region has the DNA TGTGCCAGCTCACCACCCCGACAGGGAATAGGGTATCAGCCCCAGCATTTT. Protein sequence: CASSPPRQGIGYQPQHF. The rearrangement uses TRBV18 and TRBJ1-5; 7 nucleotides agree with TRBD1. V lost 0 bases, J lost 5 bases, and 10 bases stayed unmatched. In germline, CDR1 is KGHSH, CDR2 LQKENI. The CDR3 is made up of 17 amino acids.

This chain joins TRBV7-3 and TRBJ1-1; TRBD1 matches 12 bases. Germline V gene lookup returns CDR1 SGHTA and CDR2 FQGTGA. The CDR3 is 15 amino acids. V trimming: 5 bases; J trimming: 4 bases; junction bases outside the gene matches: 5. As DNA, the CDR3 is TGTGCCAGCAGCCCGGGGACAGGGGGCGCCACTGAAGCTTTCTTT. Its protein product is CASSPGTGGATEAFF.

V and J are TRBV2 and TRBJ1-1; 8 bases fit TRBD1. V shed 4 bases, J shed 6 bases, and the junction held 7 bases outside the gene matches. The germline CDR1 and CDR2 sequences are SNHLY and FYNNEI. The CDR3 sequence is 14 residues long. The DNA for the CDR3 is TGTGCCAGCAGTGCCCGGACAGGGCTGGCTGAAGCTTTCTTT. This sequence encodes CASSARTGLAEAFF.

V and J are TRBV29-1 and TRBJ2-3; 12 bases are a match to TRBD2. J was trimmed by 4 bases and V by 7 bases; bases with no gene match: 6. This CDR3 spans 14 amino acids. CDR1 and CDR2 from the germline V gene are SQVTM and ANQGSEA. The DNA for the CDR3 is TGCAGCGGACGTACTAGCGGGGGGTCAGATACGCAGTATTTT. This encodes CSGRTSGGSDTQYF.

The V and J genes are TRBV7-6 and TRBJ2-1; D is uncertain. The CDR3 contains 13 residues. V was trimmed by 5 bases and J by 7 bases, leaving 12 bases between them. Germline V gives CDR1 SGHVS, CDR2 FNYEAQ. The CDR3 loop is CASSPRGLNEQFF. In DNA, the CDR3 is TGTGCCAGCAGCCCGAGAGGTCTAAATGAGCAGTTCTTC.

CDR3 DNA: TGCGCCAGCAGCTTGGTTACGGGGGGGATCGGCACAGATACGCAGTATTTT. Its translation is CASSLVTGGIGTDTQYF. This sequence joins TRBV5-1 and TRBJ2-3, with TRBD2 matching over 8 bases. V lost 0 bases and J lost 1; bases outside the gene matches: 7. The germline CDR1 and CDR2 sequences are SGHRS and YFSETQ. The CDR3 runs to 17 residues.